These T cell receptor beta chains were read from a single sample in a study of shared T cell receptors in the human thymus. Sequencing used immunoSEQ multiplex PCR; TCRdb keeps in-frame clones, though not all of them. The table has 550,000 to 800,000 clones, 80% to 90% seen once. These records were also assigned to another study, of human thymus T cells.

Input material: thymocytes. All receptors come from a girl younger than two with a congenital heart defect. CDR3s include the opening cysteine and the closing phenylalanine or tryptophan.

j_call v_call cdr3_aa
TRBJ2-1 TRBV19 CASSTPGLGSYNEQFF
TRBJ1-4 TRBV2 CASIPSVEGWEVDEKLFF
TRBJ2-7 TRBV5-1 CASSHRTGVNNEQYF
TRBJ1-2 TRBV13 CASSRRDSTNYGYTF
TRBJ1-1 TRBV19 CASSIGLTGMMNTEAFF
TRBJ1-5 TRBV19 CASRARGGDQPQHF
TRBJ1-2 TRBV19 CASRPSRGQGAINYGYTF
TRBJ1-3 TRBV19 CASSIIPEPGNTIYF
TRBJ1-3 TRBV13 CASSSGNTIYF
TRBJ1-2 TRBV6-5 CASSYGGVRGGYGYTF
TRBJ2-5 TRBV5-1 CASSLSDLTSGGSEETQYF
TRBJ2-7 TRBV4-1 CASSRAYPWGADEQYF
TRBJ1-1 TRBV14 CASSLLRGGTEAFF
TRBJ1-4 TRBV18 CASSTLVGLLRPTNEKLFF
TRBJ1-1 TRBV5-4 CASSFGPDWNTEAFF
TRBJ1-1 TRBV20-1 CSVKRNTEAFF
TRBJ1-2 TRBV27 CASSLSRGLVGYTF
TRBJ1-4 TRBV7-9 CASAQQGTNEKLFF
TRBJ2-7 TRBV4-1 CASSPVRDKYEQYF
TRBJ1-5 TRBV4-1 CASSLRGSQPQHF
TRBJ2-5 TRBV5-1 CASSLGTGTVGETQYF
TRBJ1-1 TRBV12-5 CASGSSGSGLEAFF
TRBJ1-6 TRBV9 CASSPGPGKASSPLHF
TRBJ1-2 TRBV27 CASSLGSPNYGYTF
TRBJ1-5 TRBV25-1 CASSEAETEDQPQHF
TRBJ2-2 TRBV13 CASSPSYRQGKDTGELFF
TRBJ2-7 TRBV7-9 CASSMGQFGFVGEQYF
TRBJ1-1 TRBV27 CASRRLWVRATEAFF
TRBJ1-2 TRBV4-3 CASSPSQDRPNYGYTF
TRBJ1-1 TRBV5-1 CASSFIEGAEAFF
TRBJ1-2 TRBV28 CASSCLGDRSYGYTF
TRBJ1-2 TRBV14 CASRPGQGAWYGYTF
TRBJ1-2 TRBV7-8 CASSSPGLQRLYGYTF
TRBJ1-1 TRBV14 CASSHNSPGSGRPYTEAFF
TRBJ1-1 TRBV10-3 CAIGTAHTEAFF
TRBJ1-1 TRBV6-5 CASWKGVGRKTEAFF
TRBJ2-4 TRBV19 CASSIVMRIHDLLAKNIQYF
TRBJ2-3 TRBV28 CASRDSSGGAYLCTDTQYF
TRBJ1-5 TRBV19 CASSQPSPDRTGGDSNQPQHF
TRBJ1-6 TRBV1 CTSSHPSQGSNSPLHF
TRBJ1-5 TRBV2 CASSEAVYRSNQPQHF
TRBJ1-6 TRBV25-1 CASSKPGGNSPLHF
TRBJ2-5 TRBV25-1 CASSDRPGLSYQETQYF
TRBJ1-5 TRBV6-1 CASRARDRGNQPQHF
TRBJ1-1 TRBV4-1 CASSQDHGKGWGNTEAFF
TRBJ2-5 TRBV6-1 CASSENSGGVEETQYF